This TCR beta chain was recovered during a study of CD4 T cells in relation to SARS-CoV-2 and coronaviruses. Study overall: Convalescent donors were aged about 20 to 80, with median approximately 42 years. Crossreactive spike epitopes shared across donors were mapped to their HLA restriction.

A word on this clone: Its antigen remains unidentified.

CDR1 is DFQATT and CDR2 is SNEGSKA in the germline V gene (reference sequence). With V trimmed by 3 bases and J by 1 base, 10 bases remained unmatched. The CDR3 has 16 residues. The repertoire was sequenced with immunoSEQ multiplex PCR; TCRdb's copy has only in-frame clones and lacks some. The sample has 30,000 to 45,000 clones; approximately 90% are singletons. Findings of the study overall: According to naive versus memory sequencing, detected responses are memory recall, not newly primed. SARS-CoV-2-driven expansion was significantly weaker in crossreactive than monoreactive clones.

The sequence was collected from an adult with COVID-19. The sequenced sample was memory CD4+ T cells from PBMCs. This chain links TRBV20-1 with TRBJ2-5, with 8 bases identical to TRBD2. DNA of the CDR3: TGCAGTGCTAGTAGGGGCGGGGGGTACGTCCAAGAGACCCAGTACTTC. Translated, it gives CSASRGGGYVQETQYF.